The 28 T cell receptor beta chains below come from one sample, sequenced in a study of control samples from healthy donors and cancer patients. Here immunoSEQ multiplex PCR was the method, and the copy in TCRdb shows in-frame clones only, minus some. The sample carries about 140,000 clones, over 85% recorded once. The specimen sequenced was blood. Receptor source: a man between 25 and 39 years old in good health.

The rearrangement joins TRBV3-1 (or the pseudogene TRBV3-2) to TRBJ2-7, with 8 bases aligning to TRBD2. The trim removed 0 bases at V and 6 bases at J, leaving 4 bases unmatched. Germline assignment: CDR1 LGHDT and CDR2 YNNKEL (reference sequence). This CDR3 has 14 residues. The CDR3 here is CASSQDPTSGEQYF. The DNA for the CDR3 is TGTGCCAGCAGCCAAGACCCCACTAGCGGCGAGCAGTACTTC.

This clone was seen a single time. J is TRBJ1-3 and V is TRBV5-1, with D unresolved. Per the germline V gene, CDR1 is SGHRS and CDR2 is YFSETQ. The CDR3 has 18 residues. Trimming pared 3 bases from V and 0 bases from J, leaving 19 bases between. This CDR3 is CASSYGSPTKYSGNTIYF. The CDR3 nucleotides read TGCGCCAGCAGCTATGGATCCCCGACAAAATACTCTGGAAACACCATATATTTT.

This clone was seen more than once but under ten times. The V and J genes are TRBV6-6 and TRBJ1-3; 7 positions match TRBD1. Germline V CDR1 and CDR2: MNHNY, SVGAGI (reference sequence). The V gene end was trimmed by 6 bases and the J gene end by 8 bases; junction bases not matched to a gene: 7. This CDR3 comprises 13 residues. This CDR3 is CASRNDRADTIYF. CDR3 nucleotide sequence: TGTGCCAGCAGGAACGACAGGGCAGACACCATATATTTT.

The J gene is TRBJ1-5, the V gene TRBV28; D remains ambiguous. Germline loops: CDR1 MDHEN, CDR2 SYDVKM. V lost 5 bases and J lost 5, with 4 bases in between. The CDR3 length is 11 residues. Here the CDR3 reads CASSQHQPQHF. The CDR3 DNA reads TGTGCCAGCAGTCAACATCAGCCCCAGCATTTT.

The chain carries TRBV4-3 and TRBJ2-1; 8 bases map to TRBD2. Trimming cost V 0 bases and J 2 bases; bases outside gene matches: 3. Germline CDR1 is LGHNA and CDR2 is YSLEER. There are 16 residues in the CDR3. The CDR3 sequence is CASSQDLAGPYNEQFF. The CDR3 nucleotides are TGCGCCAGCAGCCAAGATTTAGCGGGACCCTACAATGAGCAGTTCTTC.

This rearrangement joins TRBV25-1 to TRBJ1-4; TRBD1 matches 7 bases. Germline-derived CDR1 and CDR2 are MGHDK and SYGVNS. Germline trimming cut 3 bases from V and 8 bases from J; bases unmatched to any gene: 15. The CDR3 is 17 residues long. The CDR3 protein is CASSEGGRGLLKEKLFF. The DNA for the CDR3 is TGTGCCAGCAGTGAGGGGGGTAGGGGGCTTTTGAAGGAAAAACTGTTTTTT.

As concerns this clone: Within the sample, other DNA sequences also encode this same CDR3. This chain links TRBV9 with TRBJ2-7; 8 bases agree with TRBD2. CDR3 length equals 13 residues. Germline assignment: CDR1 SGDLS and CDR2 YYNGEE. J lost 4 bases, V lost 3 bases, and 3 bases had no gene match. The CDR3 bases are TGTGCCAGCAGCGGGACTAGCAGTTACGAGCAGTACTTC. Translated: CASSGTSSYEQYF.

This chain connects TRBV12-3 or TRBV12-4 to TRBJ1-1; D is unresolved. The CDR3 length is 13 residues. Trimming stripped 3 bases from V and 1 base from J, with 6 bases between. DNA of the CDR3: TGTGCCAGCAGTTTCTCCCCGAACACTGAAGCTTTCTTT. The encoded protein is CASSFSPNTEAFF.

The chain is built from TRBV4-1 and TRBJ1-1; perhaps TRBD1 as D (6 bases). V was cut by 0 bases and J by 4 bases, with 15 bases left in between. The CDR3 covers 16 residues. CDR1 MGHRA and CDR2 YSYEKL come from the germline V gene. Here the CDR3 DNA reads TGCGCCAGCAGCCAAGATCCCGGGGGGCTGGGCACTGAAGCTTTCTTT. Translating it yields CASSQDPGGLGTEAFF.

The chain recombines TRBV2 with TRBJ1-1, with D perhaps matching TRBD1 (5 bases). The CDR3 is made up of 13 amino acids. The germline CDR1 and CDR2 sequences are SNHLY and FYNNEI. V lost 8 bases and J 1 base, leaving 11 bases between the germline ends. The CDR3 reads CASGGEGNTEAFF. In nucleotides, the CDR3 is TGTGCCAGCGGGGGAGAGGGGAACACTGAAGCTTTCTTT.

The gene calls are TRBV10-3 and TRBJ2-3, with 8 bases fitting TRBD2. Germline V gene data show CDR1 as ENHRY and CDR2 as SYGVKD. CDR3 length: 18 amino acids. V shed 2 bases and J 2 bases; nucleotides not matched to a gene: 12. CDR3 bases: TGTGCCATCAGTGAGACCTACTCCGGGGGGGATCTCACAGATACGCAGTATTTT. As protein: CAISETYSGGDLTDTQYF.

The chain couples TRBV27 to TRBJ1-6; 7 nucleotides align to TRBD1. Germline CDR1 and CDR2: MNHEY and SMNVEV (reference sequence). The V segment lost 5 bases and the J segment 10 bases; nucleotides outside the gene matches: 11. This CDR3 is built from 15 residues. The CDR3 nucleotides read TGTGCCAGCAGTCTCCGACAGGGCGGTTTGTCACCCCTCCACTTT. Residues: CASSLRQGGLSPLHF.

This chain joins TRBV19 and TRBJ1-5, with D uncertain. The V and J ends lost 1 base and 1 base respectively, with 8 bases between them. Germline-derived CDR1 and CDR2 are LNHDA and SQIVND (reference sequence). This CDR3 is built from 15 residues. The CDR3, as DNA: TGTGCCAGTAGTATAGTGCCTGAGAGCAATCAGCCCCAGCATTTT. It translates to CASSIVPESNQPQHF.

The chain couples TRBV2 to TRBJ2-2; D perhaps matches TRBD2 (5 bases). CDR1 SNHLY and CDR2 FYNNEI come from the germline V gene. Trimming shortened V by 4 bases and J by 0 bases, and 9 bases separated the two germline ends. This CDR3 is 15 amino acids long. Written as DNA, the CDR3 is TGTGCCAGCAGTGCTCTAGCCTCGAACACCGGGGAGCTGTTTTTT. This translates into CASSALASNTGELFF.

As DNA, the CDR3 is TGTGCCAGCAGTTACTCGGGGACAGGGGGCAATCAGCCCCAGCATTTT. This sequence encodes CASSYSGTGGNQPQHF. This rearrangement joins TRBV6-5 to TRBJ1-5, with 10 nucleotides matching TRBD1. In germline, CDR1 is MNHEY, CDR2 SVGAGI. The CDR3 covers 16 residues. Trimming cost V 0 bases and J 2 bases; bases outside gene matches: 1.

This clone was seen a few times. The V call is TRBV7-2, the J call TRBJ1-5, with TRBD1 matching 8 bases. There are 14 residues in the CDR3. The V segment lost 5 bases and the J segment 6 bases; nucleotides outside the gene matches: 6. Germline-derived CDR1 and CDR2 are SGHTA and FQGNSA. DNA for the CDR3: TGTGCCAGCAGCCCAGACAGGGGTGCTCAGCCCCAGCATTTT. This sequence encodes CASSPDRGAQPQHF. The whole variable domain, remainder taken from reference TRBV7-2 and TRBJ1-5, is GAGVSQSPSNKVTEKGKDVELRCDPISGHTALYWYRQSLGQGLEFLIYFQGNSAPDKSGLPSDRFSAERTGGSVSTLTIQRTQQEDSAVYLCASSPDRGAQPQHFGDGTRLSIL.

The V call is TRBV5-1, the J call TRBJ2-3, with a possible D match to TRBD1 (6 bases). CDR1 and CDR2 from the germline V gene are SGHRS and YFSETQ. The CDR3 totals 14 residues. V lost 1 base, J lost 2 bases, and 8 bases lay in between. The CDR3 sequence is CASSLNRDTDTQYF. The DNA for the CDR3 is TGCGCCAGCAGCTTGAACAGGGACACAGATACGCAGTATTTT.

The chain links TRBV2 to TRBJ2-1; 8 positions match TRBD1. This CDR3 is 17 amino acids long. V lost 6 bases to trimming and J lost 5 bases; unmatched junction nucleotides: 15. Germline V gives CDR1 SNHLY, CDR2 FYNNEI. CDR3 bases: TGTGCCAGCAGACAGAAGTACGGACAGGGCAAGGACAATGAGCAGTTCTTC. Translated: CASRQKYGQGKDNEQFF.

The chain uses TRBV18 and TRBJ1-2; D may be TRBD1 (6 bases). Germline assignment: CDR1 KGHSH and CDR2 LQKENI. This CDR3 region has 15 residues. Trimming shortened V by 3 bases and J by 5 bases, and 16 bases separated the two germline ends. The CDR3 DNA sequence: TGTGCCAGCTCACCTCAAACGGGGGCCGAGTATGGCTACACCTTC. Translation gives CASSPQTGAEYGYTF.

The chain combines TRBV12-3 or TRBV12-4 with TRBJ2-7; TRBD1 or TRBD2 may be the D gene (5 bases each). This CDR3 comprises 13 residues. The ends were cut back, 6 bases at V and 6 bases at J, with 15 bases in the middle. The CDR3 loop reads CASRSGTVLEQYF. The CDR3 coding sequence is TGTGCCAGCAGATCCGGGACCGTCCTCGAGCAGTACTTC.

The rearrangement links TRBV7-8 to TRBJ1-5; 10 nucleotides match TRBD1. CDR1 and CDR2 from the germline V gene are SGHVS and FQNEAQ. The CDR3 is 14 residues long. V was pared by 4 bases and J by 5 bases, with 2 bases of the junction left unmatched. CDR3 nucleotides: TGTGCCAGCAGCTCGACAGGGGGCTATCAGCCCCAGCATTTT. This gives the protein CASSSTGGYQPQHF.

V is TRBV11-3 and J is TRBJ2-7, with D possibly being TRBD2 (6 bases). V was pared by 4 bases and J by 5 bases, with 21 bases between. CDR1 is SGHNT, CDR2 YENEEA, per germline. This CDR3 spans 16 amino acids. The CDR3 region has the DNA TGTGCCAGCAGCTCCCGAAACCAAGGAGGGCGCGACGAGCAGTACTTC. This gives the protein CASSSRNQGGRDEQYF.

The chain joins TRBV13 to TRBJ2-7; 10 nucleotides line up with TRBD2. CDR3 length equals 14 residues. Germline values: CDR1 PRHDT, CDR2 FYEKMQ (reference sequence). V lost 6 bases to trimming and J lost 0 bases; unmatched junction nucleotides: 2. CDR3 nucleotide sequence: TGTGCCAGCAGAATAGCGGGAGGCTCCTACGAGCAGTACTTC. It translates to CASRIAGGSYEQYF.

The genes are TRBV6-5 and TRBJ2-5, with a tentative D call TRBD2 (5 bases). V was clipped by 0 bases and J by 4 bases, with 9 bases between them. Germline values: CDR1 MNHEY, CDR2 SVGAGI. The CDR3 is 14 amino acids. The CDR3 DNA reads as TGTGCCAGCAGTTACTCGTACGGGGTAGAGACCCAGTACTTC. Translating gives CASSYSYGVETQYF.

The chain recombines TRBV6-5 with TRBJ2-5; TRBD1 aligns across 10 bases. J lost 4 bases, V lost 4 bases, and 9 bases had no gene match. The CDR3 covers 16 residues. The germline V gene has CDR1 MNHEY and CDR2 SVGAGI. The CDR3 DNA reads TGTGCCAGCAGTTGGGGACAGGGGATTTTTTCAGAGACCCAGTACTTC. This encodes CASSWGQGIFSETQYF.

V and J are TRBV5-4 and TRBJ2-1, with D unresolved. The CDR3 is made up of 11 amino acids. With 3 bases removed from V and 12 bases from J, the gap between germline ends came to 10 bases. CDR1 and CDR2 from the germline V gene are SGHNT and YYREEE (reference sequence). CDR3 nucleotides: TGTGCCAGCAGCTCAGGAGCAACGCAGTTCTTC. This codes for CASSSGATQFF. The whole variable domain, remainder taken from reference TRBV5-4 and TRBJ2-1, is ETGVTQSPTHLIKTRGQQVTLRCSSQSGHNTVSWYQQALGQGPQFIFQYYREEENGRGNFPPRFSGLQFPNYSSELNVNALELDDSALYLCASSSGATQFFGPGTRLTVL.

The chain joins TRBV15 to TRBJ1-3, with D possibly matching TRBD1 (5 bases). The CDR3 sequence is 15 residues long. V was cut by 0 bases and J by 2 bases, with 8 bases left in between. Germline V gene sequence: CDR1 LNHNV, CDR2 YYDKDF (reference sequence). The DNA of the CDR3 is TGTGCCACCAGCAGAGAGGGGACGCCTGGAAACACCATATATTTT. It encodes CATSREGTPGNTIYF.

V gene TRBV4-2 combines with J gene TRBJ2-3; the match to TRBD2 covers 7 bases. J gave up 14 bases and V 0 bases, and 11 bases lay outside the gene matches. This CDR3 region has 14 residues. Germline V lookup: CDR1 LGHNA, CDR2 YNFKEQ. CDR3 amino acids: CASSQDASGVTRYF. The CDR3 DNA is TGTGCCAGCAGCCAAGATGCTAGCGGAGTAACTCGGTATTTT.